Detailed here is one T cell receptor beta chain. As yet, its antigen is unknown. The data are from a study of T cells in Graves' hyperthyroidism and ophthalmopathy. Study conclusions and caveats: Blood held most thyroid clonotypes expanded above 0.001 frequency.

TCR beta CDR3 regions were amplified from RNA transcripts. A first-round RT-PCR of the TCR CDR3 used the HTBI primer set. Via MiXCR, TCRdb re-called the multiplex PCR reads, giving one row per CDR3 protein. This table has 350,000 to 400,000 distinct CDR3 sequences, about a fifth appearing once. This CDR3 is 12 amino acids long. Germline-derived CDR1 and CDR2 are MNHNS and SASEGT. The V gene lost 6 bases and the J gene lost 4 bases, with 9 bases spanning the gap. The chain uses TRBV6-1 and TRBJ1-2; D perhaps matches TRBD1 (5 bases). The sequenced sample was blood. This receptor was identified in a woman between 18 and 30 years old with Graves' hyperthyroidism. The DNA for the CDR3 is TGTGCCAGCAGCAGGGCTCCCTATGGCTACACCTTC. Its protein is CASSRAPYGYTF.